This is a list of T cell receptor beta chains from one sample in a study of graft-versus-host responses after intestinal transplantation. Sequenced by immunoSEQ multiplex PCR; TCRdb stores in-frame clones only, minus some. The sample shows about 23,000 clones, more than 85% of them seen only once. Sequences were derived from PBMCs, sampled 39 to 40 days after intestinal transplant. The receptors here all came from a human patient who received an intestinal transplant, so some T cells may come from the graft donor. The CDR3 runs from the conserved cysteine through the conserved F or W. A D gene is named only where the DNA matches it firmly. A row's size may be missing; if present it is once, few, many or a size class.

size	J	V	D	DNA	CDR3
.	TRBJ2-7	TRBV5-6	TRBD2	TGTGCCAGCAGCTTGGCTAGCGGCTACGAGCAGTACTTC	CASSLASGYEQYF
.	TRBJ2-2	TRBV19	.	TGTGCCAGTAATTGGGCACCCTCGAACACCGGGGAGCTGTTTTTT	CASNWAPSNTGELFF
.	TRBJ2-7	TRBV9	TRBD2	TGTGCCAGCAGCCACGGGACTAGCGGGGACAGATACGAGCAGTACTTC	CASSHGTSGDRYEQYF
.	TRBJ1-3	TRBV7-9	.	TGTGCCAGCAAACGGGACGCTTCTGGAAACACCATATATTTT	CASKRDASGNTIYF
.	TRBJ1-1	TRBV21-1	.	TGTGCCAGCAGAGGATGGAGGGCTGAAGCTTTCTTT	CASRGWRAEAFF
.	TRBJ2-3	TRBV10-3	TRBD2	TGTGCCATCAGTCTAACTAGCGGGAGAGAAACAGATACGCAGTATTTT	CAISLTSGRETDTQYF
.	TRBJ1-1	TRBV10-1	.	TGCGCCAGCAGCCCAGACAGCTACACTGAAGCTTTCTTT	CASSPDSYTEAFF
.	TRBJ1-2	TRBV27	.	TGTGCCAGCAGTGGAAACTATGGCTACACCTTC	CASSGNYGYTF
.	TRBJ1-2	TRBV30	.	TGTGCCTGGAGTGGAGGGATCGACGGCACCTTC	CAWSGGIDGTF
.	TRBJ2-7	TRBV4-2	TRBD2	TGTGCCAGCAGCCTAGCGGGAGGGCCTTTCTCCCGATACGAGCAGTACTTC	CASSLAGGPFSRYEQYF
.	TRBJ2-2	TRBV7-3	TRBD2	TGTGCCAGCAGCTCCACTAGCGGGAGAGGGACCGGGGAGCTGTTTTTT	CASSSTSGRGTGELFF
.	TRBJ2-1	TRBV9	TRBD2	TGTGCCAGCAGCGTAGAGAGCGGGAGTAAGAATGAGCAGTTCTTC	CASSVESGSKNEQFF
once	TRBJ2-3	TRBV4-2	TRBD2	TGTGCCAGCAGCCAAGAAAGCGGGAGCTTCCACTCTAGCACAGATACGCAGTATTTT	CASSQESGSFHSSTDTQYF
.	TRBJ1-2	TRBV9	.	TGTGCCAGCAGCGGCCTCAGAGGCTACACCTTC	CASSGLRGYTF
.	TRBJ2-7	TRBV7-9	.	TGTGCCAGCAGCCGCTGGGACGTCTCCTACGAGCAGTACTTC	CASSRWDVSYEQYF
.	TRBJ2-7	TRBV14	TRBD2	TGTGCCAGCAGCCGATTCAGCGGGAGGAAGGACGAGCAGTACTTC	CASSRFSGRKDEQYF
.	TRBJ2-7	TRBV6-5	TRBD2	TGTGCCAGCAGTTACGGGGCTAGCGGAGCCTACGAGCAGTACTTC	CASSYGASGAYEQYF
.	TRBJ2-7	TRBV7-6	TRBD1	TGTGCCAGCAGCTTTCCCAGGGGGAATCCCAGCTCCTACGAGCAGTACTTC	CASSFPRGNPSSYEQYF
.	TRBJ1-5	TRBV19	.	TGTGCCAGTATCGGGGGGGGATGGAGCAATCAGCCCCAGCATTTT	CASIGGGWSNQPQHF
.	TRBJ2-3	TRBV6-5	.	TGTGCCAGCAGTTCCTCGGCCGGTAACACAGATACGCAGTATTTT	CASSSSAGNTDTQYF
.	TRBJ2-1	TRBV28	TRBD2	TGTGCCAGCAGTCCTATTAGCGGGAGGTGGAATGAGCAGTTCTTC	CASSPISGRWNEQFF
.	TRBJ1-2	TRBV6-5	.	TGTGCCAGCAGTTTCCACAGGGAGGATAACTATGGCTACACCTTC	CASSFHREDNYGYTF
.	TRBJ2-3	TRBV5-1	.	TGCGCCAGCAGCTTGGTTGGACTTAGGACAGATACGCAGTATTTT	CASSLVGLRTDTQYF
.	TRBJ2-5	TRBV9	.	TGTGCCAGCAGCGTAGTTGACCTGGAGACCCAGTACTTC	CASSVVDLETQYF
.	TRBJ1-1	TRBV13	.	TGTGCCAGCAGCTTAGAAGGGGCAAACACTGAAGCTTTCTTT	CASSLEGANTEAFF
.	TRBJ2-1	TRBV15	TRBD2	TGTGCCACCAGCAGGGACGCCAGGGAGGGGTCCTACAATGAGCAGTTCTTC	CATSRDAREGSYNEQFF
.	TRBJ1-1	TRBV7-6	TRBD1	TGTGCCAGCAGCGACGGACAGGGAGCTTTCTTT	CASSDGQGAFF
.	TRBJ2-6	TRBV11-2	TRBD1	TGTGCCAGCAGCTTAGTCACCGTAACAGGGGCTGGGGCCAACGTCCTGACTTTC	CASSLVTVTGAGANVLTF
.	TRBJ1-5	TRBV27	.	TGTGCCAGCAGTTTAAGCCCGAGCCCAAATCAGCCCCAGCATTTT	CASSLSPSPNQPQHF
few	TRBJ2-1	TRBV9	TRBD2	TGTGCCAGCAGCGGGACTAGCGGTTACTCCTACAATGAGCAGTTCTTC	CASSGTSGYSYNEQFF
.	TRBJ1-2	TRBV28	TRBD1	TGTGCCAGCAGTCTCACAGGGGTGGGGACTGGCTACACCTTC	CASSLTGVGTGYTF
once	TRBJ1-2	TRBV7-8	.	TGTGCCAGCAGCTTAGACAGGGTTTCGGCTAACTATGGCTACACCTTC	CASSLDRVSANYGYTF